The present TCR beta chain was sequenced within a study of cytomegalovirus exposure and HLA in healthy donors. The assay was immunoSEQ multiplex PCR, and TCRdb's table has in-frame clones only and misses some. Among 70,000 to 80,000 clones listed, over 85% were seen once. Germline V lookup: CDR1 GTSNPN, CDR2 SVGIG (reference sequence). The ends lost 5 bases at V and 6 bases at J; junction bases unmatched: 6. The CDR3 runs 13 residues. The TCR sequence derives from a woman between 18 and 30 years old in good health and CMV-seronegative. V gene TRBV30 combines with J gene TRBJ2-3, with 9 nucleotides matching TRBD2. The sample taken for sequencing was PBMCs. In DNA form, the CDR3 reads TGTGCCTGGTCTAGCGGGGAGGCGGATACGCAGTATTTT. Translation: CAWSSGEADTQYF.